This T cell receptor beta chain came from a study of T cells in localized non-small cell lung cancer. The CDR3 spans 15 residues. V lost 5 bases and J 8 bases, leaving 21 bases between the germline ends. Germline CDR1 is LGHNA and CDR2 is YNFKEQ. The assay was immunoSEQ multiplex PCR, and TCRdb's table has in-frame clones only and misses some. The sample includes some 25,000 clones, approximately 86% seen only once; the top ten take 11% to 15%. The receptor comes from a female donor of 60 years or more with stage I lung adenocarcinoma. The input for sequencing was peripheral blood, taken before any cancer treatment. The chain carries TRBV4-2 and TRBJ1-2; D is perhaps TRBD1 (5 bases). The CDR3 sequence is CASSLVRQDIGGYTF. The CDR3 coding sequence is TGTGCCAGCAGCTTGGTTCGGCAGGACATCGGGGGCTACACCTTC.